One T cell receptor beta chain is described in this entry. The time point is: first of two pre-therapy site-matched biopsies two to three months apart. The data are from a study of T cells in tumors after PD-1 blockade. Using immunoSEQ multiplex PCR, the repertoire was profiled, and TCRdb retains in-frame clones only, with some absent. Counted here are about 4,200 clones, roughly 73% occurring once; the ten biggest clones make up approximately 6.8%. Sequencing used tumor tissue, obtained before anti-PD-1 treatment. This receptor was taken from a human donor with basal cell carcinoma.

The CDR3 protein is CASSTRDGNTWEAFF. Written as DNA, the CDR3 is TGTGCCAGCAGCACCCGGGACGGGAACACTTGGGAAGCTTTCTTT. The genes are TRBV5-4 and TRBJ1-1, with a possible D match to TRBD1 (5 bases). V was pared by 4 bases and J by 8 bases, with 21 bases between. The CDR3 totals 15 residues. Germline CDR1 SGHNT, CDR2 YYREEE (reference sequence).